A single T cell receptor beta chain is shown here with its context. The antigen is unknown. These data are taken from a study of early T cells in non-severe SARS-CoV-2 infection. The study, taken as a whole, reports: Private and CD4 specificities were missed by VDJdb matching, skewed to anti-spike CD8.

Molecules of cDNA were individually given unique molecular identifiers that were attached to them. TCRdb reprocessed the 5' RACE reads with MiXCR, giving one entry per CDR3 protein. This sample has approximately 90,000 distinct CDR3 sequences; more than 10% occur once, and the top ten carry approximately 4.4%. V was clipped by 6 bases and J by 3 bases, with 16 bases between them. This CDR3 has 14 residues. The V gene's germline CDR1 is DFQATT and CDR2 SNEGSKA (reference sequence). The chain combines TRBV20-1 with TRBJ2-3; D might be TRBD1 (6 bases). The source is an adult who was a healthcare worker with PCR-confirmed SARS-CoV-2 infection or an uninfected control (not recorded which). The specimen comprised whole blood, sampled at baseline. The CDR3 spells CSAASRGRTDTQYF. Here the CDR3 DNA reads TGCAGTGCCGCTTCCAGGGGTAGGACAGATACGCAGTATTTT.